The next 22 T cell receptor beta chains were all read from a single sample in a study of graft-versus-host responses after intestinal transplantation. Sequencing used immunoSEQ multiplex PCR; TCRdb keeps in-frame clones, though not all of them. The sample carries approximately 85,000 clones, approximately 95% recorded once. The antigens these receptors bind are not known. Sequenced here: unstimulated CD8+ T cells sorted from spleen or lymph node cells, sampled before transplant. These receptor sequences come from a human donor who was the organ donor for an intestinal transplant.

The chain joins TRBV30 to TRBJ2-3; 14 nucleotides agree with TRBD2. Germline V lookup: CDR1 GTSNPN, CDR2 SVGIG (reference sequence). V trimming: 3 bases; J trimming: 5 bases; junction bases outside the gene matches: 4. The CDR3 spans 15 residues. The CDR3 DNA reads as TGTGCCTGGAGGGAGACTAGCGGGGGGGAAGATACGCAGTATTTT. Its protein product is CAWRETSGGEDTQYF.

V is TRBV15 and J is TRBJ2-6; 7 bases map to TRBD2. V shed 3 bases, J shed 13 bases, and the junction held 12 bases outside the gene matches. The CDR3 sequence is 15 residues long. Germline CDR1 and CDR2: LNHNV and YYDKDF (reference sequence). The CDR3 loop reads CATSSPIGGRIVLTF. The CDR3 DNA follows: TGTGCCACCAGCAGTCCCATCGGCGGGAGAATTGTCCTGACTTTC. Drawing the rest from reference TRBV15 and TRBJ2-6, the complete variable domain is DAMVIQNPRYQVTQFGKPVTLSCSQTLNHNVMYWYQQKSSQAPKLLFHYYDKDFNNEADTPDNFQSRRPNTSFCFLDIRSPGLGDTAMYLCATSSPIGGRIVLTFGAGSRLTVL.

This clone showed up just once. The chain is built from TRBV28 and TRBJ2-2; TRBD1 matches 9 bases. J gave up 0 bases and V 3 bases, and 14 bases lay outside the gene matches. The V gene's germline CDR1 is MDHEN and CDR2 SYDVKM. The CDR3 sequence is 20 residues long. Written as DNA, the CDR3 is TGTGCCAGCAGTTTTCCCGCCGGGACAGGGCCCGATTCGAACACCGGGGAGCTGTTTTTT. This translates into CASSFPAGTGPDSNTGELFF.

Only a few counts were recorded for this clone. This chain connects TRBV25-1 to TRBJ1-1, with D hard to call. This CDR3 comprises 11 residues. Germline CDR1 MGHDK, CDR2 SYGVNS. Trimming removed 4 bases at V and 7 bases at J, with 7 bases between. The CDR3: CASSGGNEAFF. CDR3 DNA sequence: TGTGCCAGCAGTGGCGGGAATGAAGCTTTCTTT.

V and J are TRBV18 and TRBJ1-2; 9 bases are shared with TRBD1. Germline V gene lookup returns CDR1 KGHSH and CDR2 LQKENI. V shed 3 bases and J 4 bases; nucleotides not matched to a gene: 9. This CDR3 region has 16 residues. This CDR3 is CASSPASGQGFYGYTF. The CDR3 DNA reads TGTGCCAGCTCACCCGCTTCGGGACAGGGTTTCTATGGCTACACCTTC.

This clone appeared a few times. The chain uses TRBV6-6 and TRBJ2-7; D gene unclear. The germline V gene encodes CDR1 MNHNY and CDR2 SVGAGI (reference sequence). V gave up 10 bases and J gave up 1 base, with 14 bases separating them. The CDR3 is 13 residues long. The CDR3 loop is CATRSTYSYEQYF. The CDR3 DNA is TGTGCCACCAGGTCTACGTATTCCTACGAGCAGTACTTC.

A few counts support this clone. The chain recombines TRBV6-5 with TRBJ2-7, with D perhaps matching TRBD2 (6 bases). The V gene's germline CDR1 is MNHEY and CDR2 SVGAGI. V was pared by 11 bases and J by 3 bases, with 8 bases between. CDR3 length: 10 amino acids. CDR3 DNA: TGTGCCGTGGGGGGCTACGAGCAGTACTTC. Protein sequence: CAVGGYEQYF.

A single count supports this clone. The chain's CDR3 is CASRQLLGDEQFF. Here the CDR3 DNA reads TGTGCCAGCAGACAACTCCTAGGCGATGAGCAGTTCTTC. This chain joins TRBV5-6 and TRBJ2-1, with D unclear. Germline V gene sequence: CDR1 SGHDT, CDR2 YYEEEE. This CDR3 contains 13 residues. V dropped 5 bases and J dropped 8 bases, with 14 bases sitting between them.

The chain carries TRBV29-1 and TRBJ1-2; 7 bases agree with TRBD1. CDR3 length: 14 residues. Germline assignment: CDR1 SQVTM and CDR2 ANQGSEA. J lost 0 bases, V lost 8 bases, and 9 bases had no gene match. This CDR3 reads CSFDRVAANYGYTF. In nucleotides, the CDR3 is TGCAGCTTCGACAGGGTGGCGGCTAACTATGGCTACACCTTC.

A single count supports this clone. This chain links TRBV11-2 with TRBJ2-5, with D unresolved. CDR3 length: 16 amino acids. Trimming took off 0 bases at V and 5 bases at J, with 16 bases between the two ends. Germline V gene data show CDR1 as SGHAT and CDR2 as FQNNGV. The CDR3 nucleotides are TGTGCCAGCAGCTTAGAGAATGGCTCCCCAGCGGAGACCCAGTACTTC. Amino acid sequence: CASSLENGSPAETQYF.

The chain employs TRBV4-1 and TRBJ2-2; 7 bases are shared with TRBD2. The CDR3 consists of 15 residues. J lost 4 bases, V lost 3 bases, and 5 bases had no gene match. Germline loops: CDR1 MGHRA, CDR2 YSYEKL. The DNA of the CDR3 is TGCGCCAGCAGCCACAGCGGGAAAGGCACCGGGGAGCTGTTTTTT. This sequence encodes CASSHSGKGTGELFF.

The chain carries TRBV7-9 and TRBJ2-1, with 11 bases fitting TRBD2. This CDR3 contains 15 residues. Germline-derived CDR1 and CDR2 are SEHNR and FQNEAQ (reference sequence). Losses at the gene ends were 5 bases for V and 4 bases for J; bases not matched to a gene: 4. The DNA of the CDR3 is TGTGCCAGCAGCCCTGGGACTAGCGGTTACAATGAGCAGTTCTTC. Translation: CASSPGTSGYNEQFF.

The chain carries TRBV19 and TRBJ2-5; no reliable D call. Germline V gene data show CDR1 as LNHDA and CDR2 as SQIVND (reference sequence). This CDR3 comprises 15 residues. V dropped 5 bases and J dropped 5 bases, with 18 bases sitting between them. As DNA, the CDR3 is TGTGCCAGTAGTTTTATGGTAGCCACCGATGAGACCCAGTACTTC. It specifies CASSFMVATDETQYF. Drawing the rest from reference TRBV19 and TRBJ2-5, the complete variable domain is DGGITQSPKYLFRKEGQNVTLSCEQNLNHDAMYWYRQDPGQGLRLIYYSQIVNDFQKGDIAEGYSVSREKKESFPLTVTSAQKNPTAFYLCASSFMVATDETQYFGPGTRLLVL.

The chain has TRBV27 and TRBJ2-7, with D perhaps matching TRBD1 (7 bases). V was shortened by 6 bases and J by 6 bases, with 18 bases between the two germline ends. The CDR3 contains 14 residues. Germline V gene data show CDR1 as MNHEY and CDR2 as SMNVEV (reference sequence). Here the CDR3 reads CASREGDSLGEQYF. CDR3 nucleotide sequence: TGTGCCAGCAGGGAGGGGGACAGCCTCGGCGAGCAGTACTTC.

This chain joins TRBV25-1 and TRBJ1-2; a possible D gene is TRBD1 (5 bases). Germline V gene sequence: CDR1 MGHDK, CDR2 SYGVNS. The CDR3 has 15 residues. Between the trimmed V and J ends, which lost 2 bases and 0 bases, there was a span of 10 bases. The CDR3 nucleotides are TGTGCCAGCAGTGAAGGGGGGTCCTCTAACTATGGCTACACCTTC. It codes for CASSEGGSSNYGYTF.

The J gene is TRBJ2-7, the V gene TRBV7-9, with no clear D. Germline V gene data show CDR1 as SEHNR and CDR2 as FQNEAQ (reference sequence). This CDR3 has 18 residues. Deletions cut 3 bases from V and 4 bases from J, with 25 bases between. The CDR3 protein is CASSFSPIPSEILYEQYF. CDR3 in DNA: TGTGCCAGCAGCTTCTCTCCCATTCCTAGTGAAATTTTGTACGAGCAGTACTTC.

The chain's CDR3 is CASSPTSGIPPPDGTQYF. DNA of the CDR3: TGTGCCAGCAGCCCGACTAGCGGGATACCTCCTCCGGACGGGACCCAGTACTTC. The chain combines TRBV7-9 with TRBJ2-5; 11 nucleotides agree with TRBD2. This CDR3 has 18 amino acids. Germline assignment: CDR1 SEHNR and CDR2 FQNEAQ (reference sequence). Trimming removed 5 bases from V and 7 bases from J; junction bases left unmatched: 18.

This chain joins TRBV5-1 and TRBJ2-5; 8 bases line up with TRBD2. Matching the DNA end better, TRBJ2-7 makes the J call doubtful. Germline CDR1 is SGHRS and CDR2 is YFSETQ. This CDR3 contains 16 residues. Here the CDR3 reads CASSLIVSGRVYEQYF. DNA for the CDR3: TGCGCCAGCAGCTTGATCGTAAGCGGGAGAGTCTACGAGCAGTACTTC.

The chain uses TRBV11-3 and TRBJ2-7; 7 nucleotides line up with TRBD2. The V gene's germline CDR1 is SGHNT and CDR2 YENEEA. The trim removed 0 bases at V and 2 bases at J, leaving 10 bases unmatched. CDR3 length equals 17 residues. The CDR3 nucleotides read TGTGCCAGCAGCTTAGATCGGGGAGGGGTCGTTACCTACGAGCAGTACTTC. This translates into CASSLDRGGVVTYEQYF.

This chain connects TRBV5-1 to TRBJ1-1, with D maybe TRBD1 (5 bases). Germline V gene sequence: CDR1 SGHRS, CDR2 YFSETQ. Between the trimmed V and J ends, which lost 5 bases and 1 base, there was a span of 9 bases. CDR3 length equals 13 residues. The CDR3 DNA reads TGCGCCAGCAGAATGGGGGGGAACACTGAAGCTTTCTTT. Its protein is CASRMGGNTEAFF.

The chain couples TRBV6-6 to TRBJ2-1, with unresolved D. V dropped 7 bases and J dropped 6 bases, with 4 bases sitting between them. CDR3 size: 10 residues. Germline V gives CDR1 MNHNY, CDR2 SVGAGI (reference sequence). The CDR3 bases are TGTGCCAGCATCGGCAATGAGCAGTTCTTC. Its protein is CASIGNEQFF.

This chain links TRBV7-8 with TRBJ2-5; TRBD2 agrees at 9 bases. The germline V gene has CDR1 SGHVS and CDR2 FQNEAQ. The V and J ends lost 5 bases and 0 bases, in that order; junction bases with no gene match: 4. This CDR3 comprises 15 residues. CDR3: CASSPRLADQETQYF. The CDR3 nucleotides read TGTGCCAGCAGCCCCCGACTAGCGGACCAAGAGACCCAGTACTTC.